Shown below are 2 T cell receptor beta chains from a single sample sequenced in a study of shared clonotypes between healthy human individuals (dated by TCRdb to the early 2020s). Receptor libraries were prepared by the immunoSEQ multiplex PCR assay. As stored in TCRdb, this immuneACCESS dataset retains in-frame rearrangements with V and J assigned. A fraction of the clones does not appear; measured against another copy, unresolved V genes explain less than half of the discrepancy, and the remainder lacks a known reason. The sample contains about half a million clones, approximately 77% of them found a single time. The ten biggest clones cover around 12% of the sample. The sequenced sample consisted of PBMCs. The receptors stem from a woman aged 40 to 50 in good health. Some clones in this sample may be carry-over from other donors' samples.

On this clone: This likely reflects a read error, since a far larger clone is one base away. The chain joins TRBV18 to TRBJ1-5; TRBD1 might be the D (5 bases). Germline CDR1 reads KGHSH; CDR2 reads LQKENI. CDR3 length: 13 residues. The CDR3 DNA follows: TGTGCCAGCTCATTCGGGACGGATCAGCCCCAGCTTTTT. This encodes CASSFGTDQPQLF.

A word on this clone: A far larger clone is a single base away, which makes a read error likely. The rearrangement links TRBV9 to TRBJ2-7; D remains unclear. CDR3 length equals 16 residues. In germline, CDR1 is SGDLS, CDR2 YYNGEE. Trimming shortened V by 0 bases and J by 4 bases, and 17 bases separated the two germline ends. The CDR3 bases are TGTGCCAGCAGCGTAGGGAGTGGATCGAGCAGGTACGAGCAGTACTTC. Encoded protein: CASSVGSGSSRYEQYF.